The 14 T cell receptor beta chains listed next were all sequenced from one sample in a study of blood T cell repertoires in COVID-19. Repertoires were generated with immunoSEQ multiplex PCR, while TCRdb's copy carries only in-frame clones and drops some. The sample lists hundreds of thousands of clones, 88% seen once, with approximately 7% in the top ten. Sequencing used peripheral blood. These receptors originate from a young woman who had recovered from COVID-19.

The chain has TRBV2 and TRBJ2-1, with TRBD2 identical over 15 bases. Germline CDR1 is SNHLY and CDR2 is FYNNEI. V shed 5 bases, J shed 9 bases, and the junction held 5 bases outside the gene matches. This CDR3 is 15 amino acids long. The CDR3 DNA is TGTGCCAGCAGTTGGACTAGCGGGGGGGCCAGTGAGCAGTTCTTC. It translates to CASSWTSGGASEQFF.

J is TRBJ2-7 and V is TRBV11-2, with D possibly matching TRBD1 (5 bases). The V end was cut by 5 bases, the J end by 3 bases, with 8 bases between. Per germline, CDR1 SGHAT and CDR2 FQNNGV. The CDR3 covers 12 residues. In DNA, the CDR3 is TGTGCCAGCAGCAAGCAGGGCTACGAGCAGTACTTC. This codes for CASSKQGYEQYF.

The rearrangement uses TRBV5-1 and TRBJ2-3, with TRBD2 as a possible D gene (6 bases). The CDR3 is 13 amino acids. Between the trimmed V and J ends, which lost 7 bases and 4 bases, there was a span of 13 bases. Germline CDR1 is SGHRS and CDR2 is YFSETQ. The CDR3 DNA sequence: TGCGCCAGCCGGACTACCCCATCAGATACGCAGTATTTT. Translated: CASRTTPSDTQYF.

V and J are TRBV19 and TRBJ1-1; D ambiguous. The CDR3 totals 12 residues. The V gene's germline CDR1 is LNHDA and CDR2 SQIVND (reference sequence). Trimming stripped 3 bases from V and 1 base from J, with 3 bases between. The CDR3 reads CASSMRNTEAFF. For the CDR3, the DNA is TGTGCCAGTAGTATGAGGAACACTGAAGCTTTCTTT. Supplemented by reference TRBV19 and TRBJ1-1, the full variable domain reads DGGITQSPKYLFRKEGQNVTLSCEQNLNHDAMYWYRQDPGQGLRLIYYSQIVNDFQKGDIAEGYSVSREKKESFPLTVTSAQKNPTAFYLCASSMRNTEAFFGQGTRLTVV.

This clone has a single count. J is TRBJ2-5 and V is TRBV9, with a weak D call TRBD2 (6 bases). V dropped 0 bases and J dropped 2 bases, with 8 bases sitting between them. Germline CDR1 reads SGDLS; CDR2 reads YYNGEE. The length of the CDR3 is 14 residues. The CDR3 DNA sequence: TGTGCCAGCAGCGTAGATGGGGGGCAAGAGACCCAGTACTTC. Its protein product is CASSVDGGQETQYF.

The rearrangement links TRBV5-4 to TRBJ2-3, with 8 nucleotides matching TRBD2. J lost 8 bases, V lost 3 bases, and 14 bases had no gene match. The CDR3 extends over 16 amino acids. Germline CDR1 reads SGHNT; CDR2 reads YYREEE (reference sequence). The CDR3 coding sequence is TGTGCCAGCAGCTCGGTCGGGGGACTAGGTGACGGTACGCAGTATTTT. Amino acids: CASSSVGGLGDGTQYF.

The rearrangement joins TRBV9 to TRBJ2-2; D perhaps matches TRBD2 (5 bases). This CDR3 contains 13 residues. From germline, CDR1 is SGDLS and CDR2 YYNGEE. The V gene lost 0 bases and the J gene lost 6 bases, with 6 bases spanning the gap. In nucleotides, the CDR3 is TGTGCCAGCAGCGTAGGACTACCCGGGGAGCTGTTTTTT. It translates to CASSVGLPGELFF.

This chain connects TRBV5-1 to TRBJ1-2, with a possible D match to TRBD1 (5 bases). Germline loops: CDR1 SGHRS, CDR2 YFSETQ. V was pared by 0 bases and J by 8 bases, with 11 bases between. This CDR3 comprises 13 residues. DNA of the CDR3: TGCGCCAGCAGCTTGGTAGGGGTGGTCGGCTACACCTTC. Amino acids: CASSLVGVVGYTF.

The V and J genes are TRBV6-5 and TRBJ2-5, with D possibly being TRBD1 (5 bases). The CDR3 is made up of 14 amino acids. V was cut by 0 bases and J by 4 bases, with 9 bases left in between. The germline V gene encodes CDR1 MNHEY and CDR2 SVGAGI. The CDR3 region is CASSYSGRVETQYF. The CDR3 region has the DNA TGTGCCAGCAGTTACTCCGGCAGGGTAGAGACCCAGTACTTC.

The V gene is TRBV2, the J gene TRBJ2-1; TRBD1 aligns across 12 bases. Germline loops: CDR1 SNHLY, CDR2 FYNNEI. CDR3 length: 14 amino acids. With V trimmed by 5 bases and J by 8 bases, 4 bases remained unmatched. CDR3 amino acids: CASSTGTGGYEQFF. Written as DNA, the CDR3 is TGTGCCAGCAGTACCGGGACAGGGGGCTATGAGCAGTTCTTC.

J is TRBJ2-7 and V is TRBV5-1; TRBD2 might be the D (6 bases). The germline CDR1 and CDR2 sequences are SGHRS and YFSETQ. This CDR3 region has 15 residues. V was shortened by 4 bases and J by 5 bases, with 19 bases between the two germline ends. CDR3 sequence: CASSPGGRSEDEQYF. DNA of the CDR3: TGCGCCAGCAGCCCAGGAGGGCGGAGTGAGGACGAGCAGTACTTC.

V usage is TRBV5-5 and J usage is TRBJ1-6; 7 bases line up with TRBD1. The CDR3 totals 16 residues. CDR1 and CDR2 from the germline V gene are SGHKS and YYEKEE (reference sequence). V was pared by 7 bases and J by 4 bases, with 11 bases of the junction left unmatched. Here the CDR3 reads CASAPAAGGYNSPLHF. In nucleotides, the CDR3 is TGTGCCAGCGCCCCGGCGGCAGGGGGATATAATTCACCCCTCCACTTT.

The chain links TRBV5-1 to TRBJ2-1; tentative D call: TRBD2 (7 bases). This CDR3 spans 16 amino acids. Trimming left V 1 base short and J 4 bases short, with 15 bases between. The V gene's germline CDR1 is SGHRS and CDR2 YFSETQ. CDR3 bases: TGCGCCAGCAGCTTGAGCGGGACATCTCTTTACAATGAGCAGTTCTTC. This translates into CASSLSGTSLYNEQFF.

The chain recombines TRBV5-1 with TRBJ1-2; possibly TRBD1 for D (6 bases). This CDR3 has 16 amino acids. V was trimmed by 3 bases and J by 1 base, leaving 16 bases between them. Looked up from germline, CDR1 is SGHRS and CDR2 is YFSETQ. CDR3 protein: CASSSGQNSLNYGYTF. CDR3 DNA sequence: TGCGCCAGCAGCTCAGGACAGAACTCTCTTAACTATGGCTACACCTTC.